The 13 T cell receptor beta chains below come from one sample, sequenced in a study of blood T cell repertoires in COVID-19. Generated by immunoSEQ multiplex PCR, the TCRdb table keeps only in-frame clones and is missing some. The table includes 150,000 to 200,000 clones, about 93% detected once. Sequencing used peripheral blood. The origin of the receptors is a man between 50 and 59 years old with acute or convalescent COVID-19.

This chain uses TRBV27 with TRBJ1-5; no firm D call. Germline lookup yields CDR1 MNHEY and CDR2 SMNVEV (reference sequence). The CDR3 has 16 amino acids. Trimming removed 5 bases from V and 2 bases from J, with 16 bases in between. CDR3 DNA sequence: TGTGCCAGCAGTCCTAGCCCGCCGCGGCGCAATCAGCCCCAGCATTTT. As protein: CASSPSPPRRNQPQHF.

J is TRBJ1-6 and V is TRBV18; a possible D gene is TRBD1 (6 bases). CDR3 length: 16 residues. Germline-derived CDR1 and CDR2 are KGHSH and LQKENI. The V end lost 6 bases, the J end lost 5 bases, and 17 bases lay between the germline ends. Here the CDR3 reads CASSPVFRGHNSPLHF. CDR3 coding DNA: TGTGCCAGCTCGCCGGTCTTCAGGGGCCATAATTCACCCCTCCACTTT. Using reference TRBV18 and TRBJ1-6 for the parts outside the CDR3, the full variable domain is NAGVMQNPRHLVRRRGQEARLRCSPMKGHSHVYWYRQLPEEGLKFMVYLQKENIIDESGMPKERFSAEFPKEGPSILRIQQVVRGDSAAYFCASSPVFRGHNSPLHFGNGTRLTVT.

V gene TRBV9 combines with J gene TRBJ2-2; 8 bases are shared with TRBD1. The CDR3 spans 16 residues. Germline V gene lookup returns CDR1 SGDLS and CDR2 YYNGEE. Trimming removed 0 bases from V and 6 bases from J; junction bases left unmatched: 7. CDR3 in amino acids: CASSVGGQGSAGELFF. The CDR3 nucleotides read TGTGCCAGCAGCGTAGGAGGACAGGGTTCCGCCGGGGAGCTGTTTTTT. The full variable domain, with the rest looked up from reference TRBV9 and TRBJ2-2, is DSGVTQTPKHLITATGQRVTLRCSPRSGDLSVYWYQQSLDQGLQFLIQYYNGEERAKGNILERFSAQQFPDLHSELNLSSLELGDSALYFCASSVGGQGSAGELFFGEGSRLTVL.

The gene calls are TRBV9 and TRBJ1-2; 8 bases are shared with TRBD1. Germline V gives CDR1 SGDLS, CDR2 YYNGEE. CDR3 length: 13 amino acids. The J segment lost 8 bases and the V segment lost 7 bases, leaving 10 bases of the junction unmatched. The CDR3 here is CASWGTGQGGYTF. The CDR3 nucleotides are TGTGCCAGCTGGGGGACAGGACAAGGCGGCTACACCTTC.

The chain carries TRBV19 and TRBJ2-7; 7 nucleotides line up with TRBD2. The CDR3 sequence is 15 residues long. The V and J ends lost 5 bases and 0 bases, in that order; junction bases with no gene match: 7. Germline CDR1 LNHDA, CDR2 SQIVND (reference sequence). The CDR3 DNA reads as TGTGCCAGTAGTGCTACTAGCGCGATCTCCTACGAGCAGTACTTC. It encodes CASSATSAISYEQYF.

CDR3 DNA sequence: TGTGCCAGCAGTTTATCATGGACCAGACTAGCGGGAGTGCGGACAGATACGCAGTATTTT. This encodes CASSLSWTRLAGVRTDTQYF. The chain carries TRBV27 and TRBJ2-3; 12 bases are a match to TRBD2. Germline lookup yields CDR1 MNHEY and CDR2 SMNVEV (reference sequence). This CDR3 is 20 amino acids long. V dropped 0 bases and J dropped 3; count of bases not matched to a gene: 13.

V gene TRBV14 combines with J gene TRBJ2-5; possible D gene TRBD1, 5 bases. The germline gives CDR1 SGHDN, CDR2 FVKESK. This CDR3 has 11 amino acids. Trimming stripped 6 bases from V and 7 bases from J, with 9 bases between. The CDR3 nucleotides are TGTGCCAGCAGGACCCAGGGGACCCAGTACTTC. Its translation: CASRTQGTQYF.

CDR3 amino acids: CASSVAMNTEAFF. The CDR3 coding sequence is TGCGCCAGCAGTGTGGCCATGAACACTGAAGCTTTCTTT. This rearrangement joins TRBV10-2 to TRBJ1-1; no clear D gene. This CDR3 has 13 amino acids. Germline V gives CDR1 WSHSY, CDR2 SAAADI. Trimming cost V 4 bases and J 0 bases, with 6 bases left between them.

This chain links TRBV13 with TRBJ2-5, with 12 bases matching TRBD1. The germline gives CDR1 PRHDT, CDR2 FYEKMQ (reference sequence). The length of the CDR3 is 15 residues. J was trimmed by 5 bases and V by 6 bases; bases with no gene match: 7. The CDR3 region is CASSSGTGGLETQYF. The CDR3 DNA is TGTGCCAGCAGTTCCGGGACAGGGGGCCTGGAGACCCAGTACTTC.

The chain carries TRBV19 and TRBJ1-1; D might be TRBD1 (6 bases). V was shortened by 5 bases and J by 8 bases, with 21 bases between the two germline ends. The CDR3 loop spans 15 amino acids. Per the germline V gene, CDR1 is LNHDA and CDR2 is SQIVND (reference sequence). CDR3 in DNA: TGTGCCAGTAGTCCCTCTTTCGACAGGCTCCCAGAAGCTTTCTTT. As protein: CASSPSFDRLPEAFF.

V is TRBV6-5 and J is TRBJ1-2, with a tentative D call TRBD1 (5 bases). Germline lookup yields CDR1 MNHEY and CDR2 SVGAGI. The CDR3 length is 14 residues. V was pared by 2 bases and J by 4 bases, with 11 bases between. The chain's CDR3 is CASSYEGRGYGYTF. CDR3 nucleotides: TGTGCCAGCAGTTACGAGGGGAGGGGCTATGGCTACACCTTC.

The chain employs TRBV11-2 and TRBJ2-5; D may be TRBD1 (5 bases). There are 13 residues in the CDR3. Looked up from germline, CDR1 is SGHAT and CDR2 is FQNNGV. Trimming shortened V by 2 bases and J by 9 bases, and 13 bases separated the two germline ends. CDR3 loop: CASSLSAEGAQYF. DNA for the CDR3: TGTGCCAGCAGCTTAAGTGCAGAAGGGGCCCAGTACTTC.

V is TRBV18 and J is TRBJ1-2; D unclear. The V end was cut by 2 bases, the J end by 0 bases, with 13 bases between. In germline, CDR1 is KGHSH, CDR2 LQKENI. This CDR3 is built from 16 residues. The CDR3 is CASSPAVGRTNYGYTF. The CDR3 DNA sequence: TGTGCCAGCTCACCAGCGGTAGGAAGAACTAACTATGGCTACACCTTC.